The 12 T cell receptor beta chains listed next were all sequenced from one sample in a study of blood T cell repertoires in COVID-19. TCRdb's copy holds only in-frame clones and misses some; the assay was immunoSEQ multiplex PCR. The table lists nearly 11,000 clones, approximately 89% of them singletons. The source material was peripheral blood. The receptors here all came from a human donor in a cohort sampled during active COVID-19.

The chain recombines TRBV27 with TRBJ1-1; the match to TRBD1 covers 8 bases. The junction had 8 bases not matched to a gene; V was cut back by 5 bases and J by 0 bases. From germline, CDR1 is MNHEY and CDR2 SMNVEV (reference sequence). CDR3 length: 16 amino acids. The CDR3 here is CASSPGQGSLNTEAFF. CDR3 bases: TGTGCCAGCAGTCCCGGACAGGGCTCCTTGAACACTGAAGCTTTCTTT.

The chain joins TRBV29-1 to TRBJ2-3; maybe TRBD1 (6 bases). Germline assignment: CDR1 SQVTM and CDR2 ANQGSEA. The CDR3 contains 13 residues. CDR3 sequence reads: CGQRTASTDTQYF. The CDR3 coding sequence is TGCGGTCAGAGGACAGCTAGCACAGATACGCAGTATTTT.

The chain links TRBV7-9 to TRBJ1-4; the D gene is possibly TRBD1 (6 bases). The V end was cut by 2 bases, the J end by 4 bases, with 8 bases between. The CDR3 loop spans 14 amino acids. Germline V lookup: CDR1 SEHNR, CDR2 FQNEAQ (reference sequence). CDR3 nucleotide sequence: TGTGCCAGCAGCTTACGGACAGTTAATGAAAAACTGTTTTTT. This translates into CASSLRTVNEKLFF.

A single count supports this clone. The V and J genes are TRBV3-1 (or the pseudogene TRBV3-2) and TRBJ1-5; 8 nucleotides agree with TRBD1. J gave up 6 bases and V 2 bases, and 3 bases lay outside the gene matches. The CDR3 covers 14 residues. The germline V gene encodes CDR1 LGHDT and CDR2 YNNKEL (reference sequence). DNA for the CDR3: TGTGCCAGCAGCCAATCCGGACAGGGTCAGCCCCAGCATTTT. Translated, it gives CASSQSGQGQPQHF.

This clone was counted between two and nine times. This chain uses TRBV7-6 with TRBJ1-2; unclear D gene. The germline gives CDR1 SGHVS, CDR2 FNYEAQ. With 1 base removed from V and 7 bases from J, the gap between germline ends came to 19 bases. The CDR3 is 16 residues long. As DNA, the CDR3 is TGTGCCAGCAGCTTAGAGGTCGGTAGATCCGTAGCTGGCTACACCTTC. It is translated as CASSLEVGRSVAGYTF.

This clone was seen a single time. The CDR3 nucleotides read TGTGCCAGCAGTTTCGGGGGTACTAAACATAATTCACCCCTCCACTTT. This encodes CASSFGGTKHNSPLHF. The chain recombines TRBV27 with TRBJ1-6; TRBD1 might be the D (5 bases). V was shortened by 3 bases and J by 5 bases, with 14 bases between the two germline ends. This CDR3 region has 16 residues. Germline CDR1 is MNHEY and CDR2 is SMNVEV (reference sequence).

Only one count was recorded for this clone. The chain links TRBV6-2 or TRBV6-3 to TRBJ1-5, with D possibly being TRBD1 (5 bases). Trimming took 3 bases from V and 9 from J, leaving 9 bases between them. This CDR3 has 12 residues. CDR1 is MNHEY and CDR2 is SVGEGT in the germline V gene. CDR3 residues: CASSYGGWPQHF. The CDR3 nucleotides are TGTGCCAGCAGTTATGGGGGGTGGCCCCAGCATTTT.

This clone has more than one count but fewer than ten. The chain combines TRBV2 with TRBJ1-5; tentatively, D is TRBD1 (6 bases). V was clipped by 5 bases and J by 9 bases, with 14 bases between them. Germline V gene lookup returns CDR1 SNHLY and CDR2 FYNNEI. This CDR3 comprises 13 residues. The CDR3 reads CASSPGDPVPQHF. CDR3 sequence (DNA): TGTGCCAGCAGTCCAGGGGACCCTGTGCCCCAGCATTTT.

This clone was counted once. The chain links TRBV7-2 to TRBJ2-2, with TRBD1 matching over 9 bases. CDR3 length: 15 residues. The ends lost 4 bases at V and 5 bases at J; junction bases unmatched: 5. Germline loops: CDR1 SGHTA, CDR2 FQGNSA. As DNA, the CDR3 is TGTGCCAGCAGCTCGTGGACAGGGGAGACCGGGGAGCTGTTTTTT. It specifies CASSSWTGETGELFF.

The DNA of the CDR3 is TGTGCCAGCAGTCACGGGGACAGAAGAGGTATAACTGAAGCTTTCTTT. It codes for CASSHGDRRGITEAFF. This rearrangement joins TRBV6-6 to TRBJ1-1; 7 positions agree with TRBD1. The ends lost 5 bases at V and 5 bases at J; junction bases unmatched: 14. Germline CDR1 reads MNHNY; CDR2 reads SVGAGI (reference sequence). The CDR3 totals 16 residues.

The rearrangement links TRBV12-5 to TRBJ2-7; 9 positions match TRBD1. The trim removed 5 bases at V and 6 bases at J, leaving 5 bases unmatched. This CDR3 comprises 13 residues. Germline loops: CDR1 LGHNT, CDR2 FRNRAP. The CDR3 sequence is CASGMGQGREQYF. CDR3 DNA sequence: TGTGCTAGTGGTATGGGACAGGGCCGCGAGCAGTACTTC.

The chain joins TRBV6-5 to TRBJ1-2; TRBD1 might be the D (6 bases). Germline V gene sequence: CDR1 MNHEY, CDR2 SVGAGI. The CDR3 has 13 amino acids. The ends were cut back, 10 bases at V and 0 bases at J, with 12 bases in the middle. Here the CDR3 reads CATSRGANYGYTF. CDR3 DNA sequence: TGTGCCACCAGCAGGGGCGCTAACTATGGCTACACCTTC.